The clone carrying this T cell receptor (beta chain) was counted ten times or more. This sample is part of a study of low-dose radiotherapy and immunotherapy resistance in tumors. Whole-study context: Cohort 1 was treated with 0.5 Gy per fraction at 2-week intervals, amounting to 6.5 Gy overall. Cohort 2 patients were irradiated with 1 Gy every two weeks, reaching 13 Gy over 26 weeks.

First-strand cDNA used TRAV- and TRBV-specific primers, covering alpha and beta chains. TCR amplification used roughly 18 PCR cycles, a constant-region primer and a V-primer adapter. TCRdb fed the reads into MiXCR, producing one record per CDR3 protein. The sample includes about 71,000 distinct CDR3 sequences, more than 25% of them seen just once. Regarding time point: before trial treatment. The donors, trial participants, received nivolumab, ipilimumab, aspirin, low-dose cyclophosphamide and low-dose radiotherapy. This sequence originates from a female donor with ovarian cancer. Material: PBMCs, obtained before treatment.

CDR3 nucleotides: TGTGCCAGCAGCTTAAATCTAGCGGGAGTTATTGGGTTTAGGGCAGATACGCAGTATTTT. Translated, it gives CASSLNLAGVIGFRADTQYF. V is TRBV11-2 and J is TRBJ2-3; 10 bases are a match to TRBD2. The CDR3 spans 20 residues. Germline V gene sequence: CDR1 SGHAT, CDR2 FQNNGV. The trim removed 2 bases at V and 4 bases at J, leaving 18 bases unmatched.